What follows is one T cell receptor (beta chain) and its context. The sample is drawn from a study of T cells in Graves' hyperthyroidism and ophthalmopathy. The CDR3 spans 16 residues. Germline V gene sequence: CDR1 MNHNS, CDR2 SASEGT. V lost 2 bases to trimming and J lost 7 bases; unmatched junction nucleotides: 10. Hyperthyroidism patients were newly diagnosed, had disease duration under 2 months, and were aged 18 to 65 years. Lactation, pregnancy, other autoimmune disease or uncontrolled infection excluded patients. Isolation of PBMCs was performed on 8.5 to 10 ml fresh peripheral blood. TCR beta CDR3 region amplification was performed from RNA transcripts. An initial round of RT-PCR targeting the TCR CDR3 relied on the HTBI primer set. TCRdb called the multiplex PCR reads again in MiXCR, with one record for every CDR3 protein. The sample comprises roughly 420,000 distinct CDR3 sequences, 15% to 19% of which are singletons, and around 7.3% rests with the top ten.

J is TRBJ2-5 and V is TRBV6-1, with 10 bases that match TRBD2. Sequenced material: blood. This TCR came from a woman aged 18-29 years with Graves' hyperthyroidism. The CDR3 nucleotides are TGTGCCAGCAGTGAATACCTAGCGGGGGCGGGGGGGACCCAGTACTTC. Translation: CASSEYLAGAGGTQYF.